The 5 T cell receptor beta chains given below trace back to one sample, sequenced in a study of vaccination and CD4 T cells after COVID-19. Cultured CD4+ T cell DNA was sequenced using the Oncomine TCR Beta short-read assay. TCRdb reprocessed the PCR reads with MiXCR, giving one entry per CDR3 protein. The sample gives some 18,000 distinct CDR3 sequences, around 58% of which show up once; 7.8% is in the top ten. Treatment denoted: roughly ten-day PBMC culture with coronavirus spike peptide pools or control peptides (ViraFEST assay). No antigen has been identified for these receptors. Material: CD4+ T cells from blood, cultured in vitro. These receptors all stem from a human donor who had recovered from COVID-19.

This rearrangement joins TRBV5-4 to TRBJ1-1, with TRBD1 matching 7 bases. The CDR3 has 17 amino acids. V dropped 3 bases and J dropped 0; count of bases not matched to a gene: 11. Germline V CDR1 and CDR2: SGHNT, YYREEE (reference sequence). CDR3 bases: TGTGCCAGCAGCTCTCAGAACACGGGACAGATGAACACTGAAGCTTTCTTT. It yields the protein CASSSQNTGQMNTEAFF.

This clonotype turned up a few times. J is TRBJ1-2 and V is TRBV7-9, with TRBD1 matching over 8 bases. J gave up 7 bases and V 5 bases, and 6 bases lay outside the gene matches. In germline, CDR1 is SEHNR, CDR2 FQNEAQ (reference sequence). CDR3 length equals 13 residues. CDR3 sequence reads: CASSTDRGGGYTF. The CDR3 region has the DNA TGTGCCAGCAGCACAGACAGGGGAGGTGGCTACACCTTC.

The CDR3 loop reads CASSPGDRGPDYGYTF. The CDR3 coding sequence is TGTGCCAGCAGCCCAGGGGACAGGGGGCCTGACTATGGCTACACCTTC. V is TRBV5-5 and J is TRBJ1-2; 12 bases fit TRBD1. The germline V gene encodes CDR1 SGHKS and CDR2 YYEKEE (reference sequence). The CDR3 is 16 amino acids. J lost 3 bases, V lost 4 bases, and 7 bases had no gene match.

CDR3 protein: CASSYSYPRILAASTDTQYF. The CDR3 nucleotides are TGTGCCAGCAGTTATTCGTACCCCAGAATTTTAGCGGCTAGCACAGATACGCAGTATTTT. This chain connects TRBV6-9 to TRBJ2-3; tentatively, D is TRBD2 (6 bases). Trimming stripped 0 bases from V and 0 bases from J, with 22 bases between. In germline, CDR1 is MNHGY, CDR2 SVAAGI. This CDR3 has 20 amino acids.

The rearrangement joins TRBV11-2 to TRBJ2-1; unclear D gene. Per germline, CDR1 SGHAT and CDR2 FQNNGV. This CDR3 contains 13 residues. The V gene lost 6 bases and the J gene lost 5 bases, with 11 bases spanning the gap. The CDR3 loop is CASRQDLNNEQFF. For the CDR3, the DNA is TGTGCCAGCAGACAAGACCTGAACAATGAGCAGTTCTTC. Filled out from reference TRBV11-2 and TRBJ2-1, the complete variable domain reads EAGVAQSPRYKIIEKRQSVAFWCNPISGHATLYWYQQILGQGPKLLIQFQNNGVVDDSQLPKDRFSAERLKGVDSTLKIQPAKLEDSAVYLCASRQDLNNEQFFGPGTRLTVL.